The T cell receptor (beta chain) described here comes from a study of blood T cell repertoires in COVID-19. Whole-study context: Samples of COVID-19 (acute and convalescent) were obtained from the United States, Italy and Spain.

Study processing details: Estimated nucleated cell counts came from reference gene primer amplification. Data came from immunoSEQ multiplex PCR; TCRdb stores just in-frame clones and leaves some out. V, J and clone size derive from that table, while D and trimming were established from the DNA sequence. The sample yields roughly 340,000 clones, approximately 92% seen once. Enrolled through a virtual design, the participants were between roughly 18 and 89 years of age and came from about two dozen US areas. Clinical histories supplied by participants themselves formed the basis of cohort assignment. V was cut by 6 bases and J by 6 bases, with 15 bases left in between. The germline V gene has CDR1 SGHRS and CDR2 YFSETQ. The CDR3 runs 13 residues.

This chain uses TRBV5-1 with TRBJ1-2; D is undetermined. This sequence originates from a man aged 18 to 30 who had recovered from COVID-19. The specimen sequenced was PBMCs or T cells enriched from blood (not recorded which). The CDR3 spells CASTMEGVDGYTF. The CDR3 DNA sequence: TGCGCCAGCACCATGGAGGGCGTGGATGGCTACACCTTC.